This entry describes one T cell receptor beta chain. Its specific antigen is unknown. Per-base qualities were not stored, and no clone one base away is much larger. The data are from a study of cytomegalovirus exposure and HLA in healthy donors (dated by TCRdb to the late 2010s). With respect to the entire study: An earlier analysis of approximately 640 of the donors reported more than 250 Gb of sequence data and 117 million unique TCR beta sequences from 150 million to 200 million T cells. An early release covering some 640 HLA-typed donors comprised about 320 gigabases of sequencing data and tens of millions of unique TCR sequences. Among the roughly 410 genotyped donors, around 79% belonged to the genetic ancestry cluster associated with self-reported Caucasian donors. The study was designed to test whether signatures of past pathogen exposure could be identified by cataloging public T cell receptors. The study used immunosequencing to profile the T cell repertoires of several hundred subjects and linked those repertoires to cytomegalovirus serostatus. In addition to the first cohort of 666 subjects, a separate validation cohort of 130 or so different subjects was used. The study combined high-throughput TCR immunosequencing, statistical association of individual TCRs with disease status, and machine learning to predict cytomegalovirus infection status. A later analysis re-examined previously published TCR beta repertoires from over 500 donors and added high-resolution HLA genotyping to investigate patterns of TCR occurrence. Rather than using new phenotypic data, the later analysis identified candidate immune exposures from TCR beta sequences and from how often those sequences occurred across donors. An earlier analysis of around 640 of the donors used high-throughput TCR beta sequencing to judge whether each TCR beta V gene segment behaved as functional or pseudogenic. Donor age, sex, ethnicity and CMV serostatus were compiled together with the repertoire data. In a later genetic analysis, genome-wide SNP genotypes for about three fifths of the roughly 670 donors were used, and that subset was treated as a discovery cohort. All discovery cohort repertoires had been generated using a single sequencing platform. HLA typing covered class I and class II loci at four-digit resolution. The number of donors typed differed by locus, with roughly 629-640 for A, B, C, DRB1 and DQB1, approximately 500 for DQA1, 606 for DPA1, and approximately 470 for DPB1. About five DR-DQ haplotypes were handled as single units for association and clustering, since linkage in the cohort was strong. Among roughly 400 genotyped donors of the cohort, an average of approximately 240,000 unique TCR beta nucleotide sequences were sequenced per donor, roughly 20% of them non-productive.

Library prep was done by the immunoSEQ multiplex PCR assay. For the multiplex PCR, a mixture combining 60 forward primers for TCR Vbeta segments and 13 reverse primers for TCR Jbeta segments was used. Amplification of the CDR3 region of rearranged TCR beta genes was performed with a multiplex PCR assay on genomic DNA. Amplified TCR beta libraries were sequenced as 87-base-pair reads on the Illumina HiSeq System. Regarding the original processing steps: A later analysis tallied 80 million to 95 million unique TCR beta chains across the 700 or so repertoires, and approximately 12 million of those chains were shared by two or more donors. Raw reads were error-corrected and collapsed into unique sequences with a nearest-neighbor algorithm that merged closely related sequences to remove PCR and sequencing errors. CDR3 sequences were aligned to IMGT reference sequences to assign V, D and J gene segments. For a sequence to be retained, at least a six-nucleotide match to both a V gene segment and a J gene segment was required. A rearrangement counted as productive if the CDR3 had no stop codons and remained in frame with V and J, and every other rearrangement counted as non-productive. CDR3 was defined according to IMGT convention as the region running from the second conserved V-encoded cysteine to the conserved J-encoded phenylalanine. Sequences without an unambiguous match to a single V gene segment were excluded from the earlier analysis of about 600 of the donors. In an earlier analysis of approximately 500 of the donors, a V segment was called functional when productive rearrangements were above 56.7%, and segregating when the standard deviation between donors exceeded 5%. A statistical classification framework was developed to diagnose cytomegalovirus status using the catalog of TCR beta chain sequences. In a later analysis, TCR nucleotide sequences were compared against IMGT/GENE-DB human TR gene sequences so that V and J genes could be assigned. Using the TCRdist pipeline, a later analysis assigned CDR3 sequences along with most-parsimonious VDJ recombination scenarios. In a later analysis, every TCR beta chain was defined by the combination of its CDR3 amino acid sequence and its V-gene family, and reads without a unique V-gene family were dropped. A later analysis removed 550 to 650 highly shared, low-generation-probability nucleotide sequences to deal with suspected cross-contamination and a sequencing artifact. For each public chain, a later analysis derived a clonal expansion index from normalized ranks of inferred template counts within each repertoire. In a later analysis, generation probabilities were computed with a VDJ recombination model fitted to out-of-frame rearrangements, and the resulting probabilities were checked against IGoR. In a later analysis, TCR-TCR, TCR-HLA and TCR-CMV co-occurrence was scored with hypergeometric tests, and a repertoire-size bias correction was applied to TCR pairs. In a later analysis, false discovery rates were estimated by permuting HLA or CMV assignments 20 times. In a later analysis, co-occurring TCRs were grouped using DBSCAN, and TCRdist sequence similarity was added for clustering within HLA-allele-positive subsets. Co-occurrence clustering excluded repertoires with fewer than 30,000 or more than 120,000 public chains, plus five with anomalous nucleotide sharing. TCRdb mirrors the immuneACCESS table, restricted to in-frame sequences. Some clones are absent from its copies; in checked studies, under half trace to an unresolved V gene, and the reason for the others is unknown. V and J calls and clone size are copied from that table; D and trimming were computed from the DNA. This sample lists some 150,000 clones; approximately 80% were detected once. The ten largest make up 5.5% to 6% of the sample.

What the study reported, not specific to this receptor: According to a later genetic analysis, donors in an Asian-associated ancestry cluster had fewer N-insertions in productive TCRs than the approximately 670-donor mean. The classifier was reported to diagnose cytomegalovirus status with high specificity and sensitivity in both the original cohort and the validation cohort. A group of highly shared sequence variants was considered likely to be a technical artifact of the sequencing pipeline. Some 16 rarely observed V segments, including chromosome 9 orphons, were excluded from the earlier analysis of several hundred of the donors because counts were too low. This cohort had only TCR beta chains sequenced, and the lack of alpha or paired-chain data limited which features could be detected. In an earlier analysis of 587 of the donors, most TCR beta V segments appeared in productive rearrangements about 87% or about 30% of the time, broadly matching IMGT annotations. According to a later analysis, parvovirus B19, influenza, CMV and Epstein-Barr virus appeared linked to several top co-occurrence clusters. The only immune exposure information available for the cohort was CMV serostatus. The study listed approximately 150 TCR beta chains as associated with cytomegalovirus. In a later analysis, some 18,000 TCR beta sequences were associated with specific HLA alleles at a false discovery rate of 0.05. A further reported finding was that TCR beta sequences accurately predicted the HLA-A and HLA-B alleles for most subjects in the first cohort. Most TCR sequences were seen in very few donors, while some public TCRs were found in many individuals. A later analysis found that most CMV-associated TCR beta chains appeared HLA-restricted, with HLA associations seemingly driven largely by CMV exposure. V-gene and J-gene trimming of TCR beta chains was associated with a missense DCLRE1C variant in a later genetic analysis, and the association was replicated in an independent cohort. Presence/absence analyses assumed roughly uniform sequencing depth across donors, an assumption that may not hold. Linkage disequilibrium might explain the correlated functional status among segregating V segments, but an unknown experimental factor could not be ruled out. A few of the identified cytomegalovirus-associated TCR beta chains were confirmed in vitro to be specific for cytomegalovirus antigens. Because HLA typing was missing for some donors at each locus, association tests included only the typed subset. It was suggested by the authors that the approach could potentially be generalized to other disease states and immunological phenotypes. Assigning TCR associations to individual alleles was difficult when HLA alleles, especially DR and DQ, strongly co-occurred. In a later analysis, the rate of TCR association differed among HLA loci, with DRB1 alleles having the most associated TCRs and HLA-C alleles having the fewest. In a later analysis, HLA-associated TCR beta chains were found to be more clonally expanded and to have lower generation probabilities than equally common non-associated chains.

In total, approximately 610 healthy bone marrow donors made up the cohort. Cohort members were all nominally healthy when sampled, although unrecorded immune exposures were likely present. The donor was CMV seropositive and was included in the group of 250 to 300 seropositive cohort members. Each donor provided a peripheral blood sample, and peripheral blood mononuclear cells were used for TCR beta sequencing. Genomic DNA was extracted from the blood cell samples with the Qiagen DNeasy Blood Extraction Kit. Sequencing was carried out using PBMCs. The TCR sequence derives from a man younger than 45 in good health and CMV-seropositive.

The sequence in DNA is TGTGCCAGCAGTTTCCTATCGACAGGGTACACCGGGGAGCTGTTTTTT. The resulting protein is CASSFLSTGYTGELFF. The chain couples TRBV6-6 to TRBJ2-2, with 7 bases in between that match TRBD1. The germline V gene (reference sequence) specifies MNHNY as CDR1 and SVGAGI as CDR2. V ends up 4 bases short and J 3 bases short, with an unmatched junction base count of 8. Counted from cysteine to phenylalanine, this CDR3 has 16 amino acids. CDR3 DNA only is kept here, 48 bases in frame from base 1.